These T cell receptor beta chains were read from a single sample in a study of blood T cell repertoires in COVID-19. TCRdb's table, derived via immunoSEQ multiplex PCR, lists solely in-frame clones and lacks some. The sample consists of 450,000 or so clones, roughly 90% of them appearing once. The sample consisted of peripheral blood. The receptors shown here come from a young man with COVID-19, enrolled during active disease. Both conserved end residues are part of each CDR3. The D gene is left open where the match is weak.

d_gene | j_gene | v_gene | CDR3nt | CDR3aa
TRBD2 | TRBJ2-1 | TRBV7-2 | TGTGCCAGCAGCTTTACACTAGCGGTCTCCTACAATGAGCAGTTCTTC | CASSFTLAVSYNEQFF
- | TRBJ2-5 | TRBV28 | TGTGCCAGCAGTTTTTCAGTCGGGGAGACCCAGTACTTC | CASSFSVGETQYF
- | TRBJ1-1 | TRBV7-2 | TGTGCCAGCAGCTTAGAGGTTGGGGCAGGGTACACTGAAGCTTTCTTT | CASSLEVGAGYTEAFF
- | TRBJ2-7 | TRBV5-6 | TGTGCCAGCAGCTTCGGAGCCGAATCCTACGAGCAGTACTTC | CASSFGAESYEQYF
TRBD2 | TRBJ2-7 | TRBV2 | TGTGCCTTGCGGACTAGCGGGAGTGGGGGCTACGAGCAGTACTTC | CALRTSGSGGYEQYF
- | TRBJ1-2 | TRBV7-9 | TGTGCCAGCAGCTTGGGGGGGCACTATGGCTACACCTTC | CASSLGGHYGYTF
- | TRBJ2-2 | TRBV5-1 | TGCGCCAGCAGCAGATTTTCAGGGTCCACCGGGGAGCTGTTTTTT | CASSRFSGSTGELFF
- | TRBJ2-7 | TRBV5-3 | TGTGCCAAGGGGCATTACTCCTACGAGCAGTACTTC | CAKGHYSYEQYF
- | TRBJ1-2 | TRBV27 | TGTGCCAGCAAGATCCAGGGTAACTATGGCTACACCTTC | CASKIQGNYGYTF
- | TRBJ1-4 | TRBV25-1 | TGTGCCAGCAGGTTCAGGGGTGTTGAAAAACTGTTTTTT | CASRFRGVEKLFF
- | TRBJ2-1 | TRBV11-2 | TGTGCCAGCAGCCTCCGGGACTCGACCTACAATGAGCAGTTCTTC | CASSLRDSTYNEQFF
- | TRBJ1-5 | TRBV4-1 | TGCGCCAGCAGCCAAGACCCCGGGGAGGTCAATCAGCCCCAGCATTTT | CASSQDPGEVNQPQHF
- | TRBJ1-3 | TRBV6-5 | TGTGCCAGCAGACCCCTATTGGTCGGAAACACCATATATTTT | CASRPLLVGNTIYF
- | TRBJ1-4 | TRBV12-3/TRBV12-4 | TGTGCCAGCAGAGACTACAGTGAAAAACTGTTTTTT | CASRDYSEKLFF
TRBD2 | TRBJ2-2 | TRBV5-6 | TGTGCCAGCAGCTTGATGGTAGCGGGGTCCGGCACCGGGGAGCTGTTTTTT | CASSLMVAGSGTGELFF
- | TRBJ1-4 | TRBV19 | TGTGCCAGTAGTATGGGAGAAGCTAATGAAAAACTGTTTTTT | CASSMGEANEKLFF
- | TRBJ1-2 | TRBV7-9 | TGTGCCAGCAGCATGGAGGGGTACTCTGGCTACACCTTC | CASSMEGYSGYTF
- | TRBJ2-5 | TRBV10-3 | TGTGCCATCAGTGAGAGCGCACGGCGGGAGACCCAGTACTTC | CAISESARRETQYF
- | TRBJ2-1 | TRBV24-1 | TGTGCCACCAGTGATACACAGGGCGATGTAAATGAGCAGTTCTTC | CATSDTQGDVNEQFF
- | TRBJ1-4 | TRBV24-1 | TGTGCCACCAGTGATTTGGGGGCGCAGAAAACTAATGAAAAACTGTTTTTT | CATSDLGAQKTNEKLFF
- | TRBJ1-6 | TRBV3-1/TRBV3-2 | TGTGCCAGCAGCCAAGGGGCAAGACTAAATTCACCCCTCCACTTT | CASSQGARLNSPLHF
- | TRBJ1-3 | TRBV5-4 | TGTGCCAGCAGCTCCAGAACAGGGTCTGGAAACACCATATATTTT | CASSSRTGSGNTIYF
- | TRBJ2-1 | TRBV5-1 | TGCGCCAGCAGCTCGATAGCGGTTGGGGTTTACAATGAGCAGTTCTTC | CASSSIAVGVYNEQFF
TRBD2 | TRBJ2-7 | TRBV28 | TGTGCCAGCCGCTCTAGCGGGAGACACGAGCAGTACTTC | CASRSSGRHEQYF
- | TRBJ2-3 | TRBV9 | TGTGCCAGCAGCGTAACTATAGCCCTGGATACGCAGTATTTT | CASSVTIALDTQYF
- | TRBJ2-5 | TRBV4-2 | TGTGCCAGCAGCCACTTACAGGGTGGGGTACAAGAGACCCAGTACTTC | CASSHLQGGVQETQYF
- | TRBJ2-5 | TRBV5-4 | TGTGCCAGCAGCTTGGCCGGTGGGGGAGGAGAGACCCAGTACTTC | CASSLAGGGGETQYF
TRBD2 | TRBJ2-2 | TRBV11-3 | TGTGCCAGCAGCACCCCAAGACTAGCGGGAATCCCCGGGGAGCTGTTTTTT | CASSTPRLAGIPGELFF
- | TRBJ2-7 | TRBV7-2 | TGTGCCAGCAGCTTAGTCAACGAGCAGTACTTC | CASSLVNEQYF